Each of the 30 T cell receptor beta chains below was sequenced from the same sample in a study of CD4+ T cells in melanoma. Sequenced by immunoSEQ multiplex PCR; TCRdb stores in-frame clones only, minus some. The sample records 15,000 to 20,000 clones, around 85% being singletons. Sequenced sample: cells from a culture (not recorded whether cultured in vitro). The receptors originated from a human donor with melanoma.

Details on this clone: This sample also contains other DNA sequences that code for the same CDR3. V usage is TRBV5-1 and J usage is TRBJ2-1; 8 nucleotides align to TRBD2. Germline trimming cut 1 base from V and 6 bases from J; bases unmatched to any gene: 9. The CDR3 extends over 16 amino acids. The V gene's germline CDR1 is SGHRS and CDR2 YFSETQ. DNA for the CDR3: TGCGCCAGCAGCTTGTTCTTGCGGGGGGCCGCCAATGAGCAGTTCTTC. It specifies CASSLFLRGAANEQFF.

The rearrangement links TRBV6-1 to TRBJ2-2; 10 bases line up with TRBD1. The V gene's germline CDR1 is MNHNS and CDR2 SASEGT. There are 14 residues in the CDR3. V lost 8 bases and J lost 1; bases outside the gene matches: 1. CDR3 in DNA: TGTGCCAGCCGGGACAGGGGGAACACCGGGGAGCTGTTTTTT. The encoded protein is CASRDRGNTGELFF.

V gene TRBV5-1 combines with J gene TRBJ2-6; a possible D gene is TRBD1 (5 bases). The length of the CDR3 is 15 residues. Germline V gives CDR1 SGHRS, CDR2 YFSETQ. V lost 4 bases and J 0 bases, leaving 8 bases between the germline ends. The CDR3 is CASSPTGSGANVLTF. CDR3 DNA sequence: TGCGCCAGCAGCCCTACAGGCTCTGGGGCCAACGTCCTGACTTTC.

In this sample, this clone turned up once. The V gene is TRBV30, the J gene TRBJ2-2; no definite D call. The CDR3 has 13 amino acids. Germline CDR1 is GTSNPN and CDR2 is SVGIG (reference sequence). Trimming took 2 bases from V and 2 from J, leaving 6 bases between them. Here the CDR3 reads CAWSLGNTGELFF. For the CDR3, the DNA is TGTGCCTGGAGTTTGGGCAACACCGGGGAGCTGTTTTTT.

The CDR3 coding sequence is TGTGCCAGCAGGAGGACGGCCCCCTATAATTCACCCCTCCACTTT. Amino acid sequence: CASRRTAPYNSPLHF. V gene TRBV27 combines with J gene TRBJ1-6; no clear D. Deletions cut 6 bases from V and 2 bases from J, with 11 bases between. The CDR3 extends over 15 amino acids. Germline CDR1 is MNHEY and CDR2 is SMNVEV (reference sequence).

The rearrangement joins TRBV11-2 to TRBJ2-5; TRBD1 matches at 7 bases. Unmatched junction bases numbered 4, after V lost 1 base and J lost 2 bases. The CDR3 spans 15 residues. The germline CDR1 and CDR2 sequences are SGHAT and FQNNGV. The CDR3 loop is CASSLAGQYQETQYF. CDR3 coding DNA: TGTGCCAGCAGCTTAGCGGGACAGTATCAAGAGACCCAGTACTTC. The full variable domain, rest sourced from reference TRBV11-2 and TRBJ2-5, is EAGVAQSPRYKIIEKRQSVAFWCNPISGHATLYWYQQILGQGPKLLIQFQNNGVVDDSQLPKDRFSAERLKGVDSTLKIQPAKLEDSAVYLCASSLAGQYQETQYFGPGTRLLVL.

The chain recombines TRBV7-2 with TRBJ2-3; D unclear. CDR3 length: 15 amino acids. Per germline, CDR1 SGHTA and CDR2 FQGNSA. Between the trimmed V and J ends, which lost 5 bases and 1 base, there was a span of 13 bases. CDR3 protein: CASSSQPGGTDTQYF. The CDR3 DNA reads TGTGCCAGCAGCAGCCAGCCCGGCGGCACAGATACGCAGTATTTT.

The chain carries TRBV10-2 and TRBJ2-3; no firm D call. The length of the CDR3 is 11 residues. Germline lookup yields CDR1 WSHSY and CDR2 SAAADI. The V and J ends lost 6 bases and 5 bases respectively, with 6 bases between them. The CDR3 DNA is TGCGCCAGCAGGGGCGGAGATACGCAGTATTTT. Translating it yields CASRGGDTQYF.

The chain recombines TRBV6-5 with TRBJ2-7; 7 positions match TRBD1. The CDR3 spans 13 residues. Trimming at V came to 4 bases and at J to 9 bases, leaving 9 bases not matched to a gene. The germline gives CDR1 MNHEY, CDR2 SVGAGI. The CDR3 DNA reads as TGTGCCAGCAGTTTTGGGACAGAAACTGCGCAGTACTTC. It codes for CASSFGTETAQYF.

The J gene is TRBJ2-3, the V gene TRBV4-1; 8 positions match TRBD2. The length of the CDR3 is 17 residues. Germline CDR1 is MGHRA and CDR2 is YSYEKL. V was pared by 0 bases and J by 4 bases, with 9 bases of the junction left unmatched. The CDR3 protein is CASSQDPSSGYPDTQYF. The CDR3 coding sequence is TGCGCCAGCAGCCAAGACCCATCTAGCGGGTACCCAGATACGCAGTATTTT.

The rearrangement uses TRBV6-5 and TRBJ1-1, with TRBD1 identical over 10 bases. Germline V gives CDR1 MNHEY, CDR2 SVGAGI. The junction had 4 bases not matched to a gene; V was cut back by 8 bases and J by 10 bases. The length of the CDR3 is 11 residues. CDR3 residues: CASVRQGAAFF. The DNA for the CDR3 is TGTGCCAGCGTACGACAGGGGGCAGCTTTCTTT.

This chain connects TRBV29-1 to TRBJ2-3; 10 nucleotides match TRBD1. Germline V gene lookup returns CDR1 SQVTM and CDR2 ANQGSEA. V gave up 5 bases and J gave up 2 bases; unmatched junction bases: 7. The CDR3 is made up of 15 amino acids. CDR3 region: CSVPARQGATDTQYF. CDR3 DNA: TGCAGCGTTCCGGCGAGACAGGGGGCCACAGATACGCAGTATTTT.

This clone appeared a few times. The V and J genes are TRBV7-9 and TRBJ1-5, with D unclear. The CDR3 loop spans 13 amino acids. The V gene lost 3 bases and the J gene lost 4 bases, with 7 bases spanning the gap. Germline V gene data show CDR1 as SEHNR and CDR2 as FQNEAQ (reference sequence). In DNA, the CDR3 is TGTGCCAGCAGCTTGGAACTTAATCAGCCCCAGCATTTT. As protein: CASSLELNQPQHF. Using reference TRBV7-9 and TRBJ1-5 for the parts outside the CDR3, the full variable domain is DTGVSQNPRHKITKRGQNVTFRCDPISEHNRLYWYRQTLGQGPEFLTYFQNEAQLEKSRLLSDRFSAERPKGSFSTLEIQRTEQGDSAMYLCASSLELNQPQHFGDGTRLSIL.

The chain uses TRBV15 and TRBJ1-5; 9 bases line up with TRBD1. The V gene's germline CDR1 is LNHNV and CDR2 YYDKDF (reference sequence). The CDR3 sequence is 16 residues long. V lost 0 bases, J lost 6 bases, and 6 bases stayed unmatched. This chain's CDR3 is CATSRDGTGFVQPQHF. The CDR3, as DNA: TGTGCCACCAGCAGAGACGGGACAGGGTTTGTTCAGCCCCAGCATTTT.

The gene calls are TRBV9 and TRBJ1-1; 7 nucleotides agree with TRBD1. The CDR3 is 14 residues long. The V gene's germline CDR1 is SGDLS and CDR2 YYNGEE. With 3 bases clipped from V and 3 bases from J, the junction kept 5 bases outside the gene matches. The CDR3 bases are TGTGCCAGCAGCGCGGGACAGACCTACACTGAAGCTTTCTTT. It specifies CASSAGQTYTEAFF.

This clone has just a few counts. This chain joins TRBV11-3 and TRBJ2-3; TRBD2 is a possible D gene (6 bases). The CDR3 loop spans 16 amino acids. The germline V gene encodes CDR1 SGHNT and CDR2 YENEEA. V shed 6 bases and J shed 3 bases, with 19 bases lying between them. The CDR3 spells CASSPQGLTSTDTQYF. The CDR3 region has the DNA TGTGCCAGCAGTCCCCAAGGCCTGACTAGTACAGATACGCAGTATTTT.

The chain recombines TRBV30 with TRBJ1-4; 7 bases agree with TRBD1. The junction had 5 bases not matched to a gene; V was cut back by 2 bases and J by 2 bases. This CDR3 comprises 15 residues. CDR1 is GTSNPN and CDR2 is SVGIG in the germline V gene (reference sequence). The CDR3 sequence: CAWSTSGGTNEKLFF. The DNA of the CDR3 is TGTGCCTGGAGTACCTCAGGGGGGACTAATGAAAAACTGTTTTTT.

J is TRBJ2-2 and V is TRBV18; TRBD1 or TRBD2 may be the D gene (5 bases each). This CDR3 comprises 16 residues. The germline V gene encodes CDR1 KGHSH and CDR2 LQKENI. The germline V and J ends were trimmed by 3 bases and 2 bases, with 13 bases remaining between them. As DNA, the CDR3 is TGTGCCAGCTCACCTAAAGAGGGGCCAAACACCGGGGAGCTGTTTTTT. Its protein product is CASSPKEGPNTGELFF. The whole variable domain, remainder taken from reference TRBV18 and TRBJ2-2, is NAGVMQNPRHLVRRRGQEARLRCSPMKGHSHVYWYRQLPEEGLKFMVYLQKENIIDESGMPKERFSAEFPKEGPSILRIQQVVRGDSAAYFCASSPKEGPNTGELFFGEGSRLTVL.

The gene calls are TRBV5-1 and TRBJ1-4; D unresolved. This CDR3 has 16 amino acids. V dropped 4 bases and J dropped 3 bases, with 16 bases sitting between them. Germline-derived CDR1 and CDR2 are SGHRS and YFSETQ. The CDR3 here is CASSTQPLGSNEKLFF. CDR3 DNA sequence: TGCGCCAGCAGCACGCAACCTCTCGGTTCTAATGAAAAACTGTTTTTT. Based on the CDR3 plus reference TRBV5-1 and TRBJ1-4, the full variable domain is KAGVTQTPRYLIKTRGQQVTLSCSPISGHRSVSWYQQTPGQGLQFLFEYFSETQRNKGNFPGRFSGRQFSNSRSEMNVSTLELGDSALYLCASSTQPLGSNEKLFFGSGTQLSVL.

CDR3 nucleotides: TGTGCCAGCAGCTATACAGGGGGTGGCTACACCTTC. Its translation: CASSYTGGGYTF. V usage is TRBV7-9 and J usage is TRBJ1-2; 8 positions match TRBD1. This CDR3 has 12 amino acids. Germline V gene sequence: CDR1 SEHNR, CDR2 FQNEAQ (reference sequence). The V gene end was trimmed by 4 bases and the J gene end by 7 bases; junction bases not matched to a gene: 2.

The CDR3 coding sequence is TGTGCCAGCAGTGTACAGCCAGACACTGAAGCTTTCTTT. This sequence encodes CASSVQPDTEAFF. This sequence joins TRBV25-1 and TRBJ1-1; no clear D gene. The germline CDR1 and CDR2 sequences are MGHDK and SYGVNS. The CDR3 extends over 13 amino acids. Trimming left V 4 bases short and J 3 bases short, with 9 bases between.

By share of the sample, this clone is medium-sized. J is TRBJ2-5 and V is TRBV7-9; D is undetermined. V lost 4 bases, J lost 7 bases, and 7 bases lay in between. The CDR3 covers 11 residues. Germline assignment: CDR1 SEHNR and CDR2 FQNEAQ (reference sequence). CDR3 region: CASSSSATQYF. CDR3 in DNA: TGTGCCAGCAGCTCCTCCGCGACCCAGTACTTC.

The chain couples TRBV10-1 to TRBJ2-3; possibly TRBD1 for D (5 bases). Germline CDR1 reads WNHNN; CDR2 reads SYGVQD (reference sequence). The CDR3 has 16 amino acids. Trimming left V 0 bases short and J 7 bases short, with 17 bases between. The CDR3 here is CASSESGQGSWNTQYF. CDR3 in DNA: TGCGCCAGCAGTGAGTCGGGGCAGGGAAGTTGGAATACGCAGTATTTT.

The chain uses TRBV18 and TRBJ2-5; D call uncertain. The CDR3 extends over 13 amino acids. V dropped 3 bases and J dropped 4 bases, with 9 bases sitting between them. The germline CDR1 and CDR2 sequences are KGHSH and LQKENI. Here the CDR3 reads CASSPSYGETQYF. The CDR3 DNA sequence: TGTGCCAGCTCACCTTCCTACGGAGAGACCCAGTACTTC.

The chain uses TRBV6-6 and TRBJ2-1; D ambiguous. This CDR3 has 13 residues. Germline V gene sequence: CDR1 MNHNY, CDR2 SVGAGI (reference sequence). V dropped 2 bases and J dropped 9 bases, with 11 bases sitting between them. DNA for the CDR3: TGTGCCAGCAGTTACGATTGGCCGGGTGAGCAGTTCTTC. Translating it yields CASSYDWPGEQFF.

The rearrangement links TRBV5-6 to TRBJ2-7; D gene ambiguous. Trimming shortened V by 0 bases and J by 1 base, and 14 bases separated the two germline ends. Germline loops: CDR1 SGHDT, CDR2 YYEEEE. This CDR3 is built from 16 residues. The CDR3 spells CASSLVVWDPSYEQYF. CDR3 DNA sequence: TGTGCCAGCAGCTTGGTGGTGTGGGATCCTTCCTACGAGCAGTACTTC. The whole variable domain, remainder taken from reference TRBV5-6 and TRBJ2-7, is DAGVTQSPTHLIKTRGQQVTLRCSPKSGHDTVSWYQQALGQGPQFIFQYYEEEERQRGNFPDRFSGHQFPNYSSELNVNALLLGDSALYLCASSLVVWDPSYEQYFGPGTRLTVT.

This CDR3 is CASSWTGTDYGYTF. CDR3 sequence (DNA): TGTGCCAGCAGCTGGACCGGGACGGATTATGGCTACACCTTC. The J gene is TRBJ1-2, the V gene TRBV5-8, with a tentative D call TRBD1 (5 bases). There are 14 residues in the CDR3. V shed 3 bases and J shed 5 bases, with 14 bases lying between them. Germline values: CDR1 SGHTS, CDR2 YDEGEE. Full variable domain (missing parts from reference TRBV5-8 and TRBJ1-2): EAGVTQSPTHLIKTRGQQATLRCSPISGHTSVYWYQQALGLGLQFLLWYDEGEERNRGNFPPRFSGRQFPNYSSELNVNALELEDSALYLCASSWTGTDYGYTFGSGTRLTVV.

The chain combines TRBV5-1 with TRBJ2-3; 8 nucleotides match TRBD2. The CDR3 has 15 amino acids. CDR1 is SGHRS, CDR2 YFSETQ, per germline. V was clipped by 2 bases and J by 2 bases; unmatched bases: 4. The CDR3 loop reads CASSFLAGFTDTQYF. The CDR3 DNA sequence: TGCGCCAGCAGCTTCTTAGCGGGGTTCACAGATACGCAGTATTTT. Drawing the rest from reference TRBV5-1 and TRBJ2-3, the complete variable domain is KAGVTQTPRYLIKTRGQQVTLSCSPISGHRSVSWYQQTPGQGLQFLFEYFSETQRNKGNFPGRFSGRQFSNSRSEMNVSTLELGDSALYLCASSFLAGFTDTQYFGPGTRLTVL.

The chain employs TRBV7-2 and TRBJ2-2; possibly TRBD1 for D (5 bases). The CDR3 totals 15 residues. CDR1 and CDR2 from the germline V gene are SGHTA and FQGNSA. V was clipped by 4 bases and J by 3 bases, with 12 bases between them. The CDR3 DNA reads TGTGCCAGCAGCTCCAAGGGGTCTCACACCGGGGAGCTGTTTTTT. This translates into CASSSKGSHTGELFF.

The rearrangement joins TRBV7-3 to TRBJ1-2; 9 nucleotides line up with TRBD1. The length of the CDR3 is 16 residues. CDR1 is SGHTA, CDR2 FQGTGA, per germline. Trimming took 2 bases from V and 2 from J; bases not matched to a gene: 6. CDR3 amino acids: CASSLPPDRGNYGYTF. CDR3 DNA sequence: TGTGCCAGCAGCTTACCGCCGGACAGGGGCAACTATGGCTACACCTTC.